The 25 T cell receptor beta chains in this list originate from one sample, sequenced in a study of read filtering for tumor transcriptome and immune sequencing. This library used around 0.4 ug RNA and molecular barcoded adaptors spanning alpha/delta and beta/gamma chains. One entry per CDR3 protein, called by TCRdb with MiXCR from the reads. The profile shows more than 12,000 distinct CDR3 sequences, around 21% of them singletons. The material sequenced was a population of CD138-negative cells sorted from bone marrow. All receptors come from a donor at least 40 years old with multiple myeloma.

This clonotype has ten or more counts. This chain joins TRBV10-3 and TRBJ2-1; the D is unclear. CDR3 length: 11 residues. With 8 bases removed from V and 8 bases from J, the gap between germline ends came to 10 bases. Germline V gene data show CDR1 as ENHRY and CDR2 as SYGVKD. CDR3 in DNA: TGTGCCATCGGTTTGGGCGATGAGCAGTTCTTC. Translating it yields CAIGLGDEQFF.

Notes on this clonotype: One base away lies a much larger clone, so this may be a sequencing read error. The J gene is TRBJ1-1, the V gene TRBV7-9; the D gene is possibly TRBD1 (5 bases). Between the trimmed V and J ends, which lost 3 bases and 5 bases, there was a span of 13 bases. Germline CDR1 and CDR2: SEHNR and FQNEAQ (reference sequence). The CDR3 is made up of 14 amino acids. The CDR3 DNA reads as TGTGCCAGCAGCTTCGAGGGGAAGGGTACTGAAGCTTTCTTT. Protein: CASSFEGKGTEAFF.

The table lists this clonotype with a few counts. V usage is TRBV5-1 and J usage is TRBJ1-5; D uncertain. The ends were cut back, 0 bases at V and 0 bases at J, with 4 bases in the middle. The CDR3 loop spans 14 amino acids. Germline-derived CDR1 and CDR2 are SGHRS and YFSETQ. CDR3 nucleotide sequence: TGCGCCAGCAGCTTGGGGATTAGCAATCAGCCCCAGCATTTT. Translated, it gives CASSLGISNQPQHF.

This clonotype was recorded once. The CDR3 here is CASSAIGGTYTEAFF. The CDR3 region has the DNA TGTGCCAGCAGCGCCATAGGGGGCACGTACACTGAAGCTTTCTTT. The chain uses TRBV7-9 and TRBJ1-1, with 7 bases identical to TRBD1. Germline CDR1 is SEHNR and CDR2 is FQNEAQ (reference sequence). Unmatched junction bases numbered 9, after V lost 5 bases and J lost 3 bases. CDR3 length: 15 amino acids.

Ten or more counts support this clonotype. The DNA for the CDR3 is TGCGCCAGCAGCTTGGTAGCGGGAGTCAATGAGCAGTTCTTC. Translation: CASSLVAGVNEQFF. This chain uses TRBV5-1 with TRBJ2-1; 9 bases match TRBD2. Unmatched junction bases numbered 1, after V lost 0 bases and J lost 6 bases. The germline V gene has CDR1 SGHRS and CDR2 YFSETQ. The CDR3 consists of 14 residues.

This clonotype was picked up a small number of times. The CDR3 sequence is CSARASYETQYF. CDR3 DNA: TGCAGTGCTAGAGCTAGCTATGAGACCCAGTACTTC. The rearrangement joins TRBV20-1 to TRBJ2-5; weak D call: TRBD2 (5 bases). This CDR3 comprises 12 residues. Germline V gene data show CDR1 as DFQATT and CDR2 as SNEGSKA (reference sequence). Trimming removed 1 base at V and 5 bases at J, with 8 bases between.

The rearrangement uses TRBV6-5 and TRBJ2-7, with 13 bases that match TRBD2. With 10 bases clipped from V and 2 bases from J, the junction kept 17 bases outside the gene matches. The CDR3 is made up of 18 amino acids. Per the germline V gene, CDR1 is MNHEY and CDR2 is SVGAGI. The CDR3 loop reads CATLGSGTSGVLPYEQYF. CDR3 DNA sequence: TGTGCCACCCTTGGGTCCGGGACTAGCGGGGTTTTGCCCTACGAGCAGTACTTC.

This clonotype is medium-sized within its sample. This rearrangement joins TRBV5-6 to TRBJ1-1; D uncertain. The germline V and J ends were trimmed by 4 bases and 3 bases, with 13 bases remaining between them. Germline V gene data show CDR1 as SGHDT and CDR2 as YYEEEE. The CDR3 has 14 residues. The CDR3 loop is CASSSLRLDTEAFF. The CDR3 coding sequence is TGTGCCAGCAGCAGCTTGAGATTGGACACTGAAGCTTTCTTT.

The CDR3 is CASRPGQGNTEAFF. CDR3 in DNA: TGTGCCAGTAGGCCGGGACAGGGGAACACTGAAGCTTTCTTT. V is TRBV19 and J is TRBJ1-1; 9 bases map to TRBD1. Germline CDR1 and CDR2: LNHDA and SQIVND (reference sequence). Trimming cost V 6 bases and J 1 base; bases outside gene matches: 3. This CDR3 region has 14 residues.

This clonotype was counted a few times. The CDR3 region is CSARPHRDLTGELFF. The CDR3 coding sequence is TGCAGTGCTCGACCCCACCGGGACCTCACCGGGGAGCTGTTTTTT. This chain connects TRBV20-1 to TRBJ2-2, with D possibly being TRBD1 or TRBD2 (5 bases each). This CDR3 contains 15 residues. Germline CDR1 is DFQATT and CDR2 is SNEGSKA (reference sequence). Trimming shortened V by 5 bases and J by 4 bases, and 17 bases separated the two germline ends.

This clonotype was detected only a few times. The genes are TRBV19 and TRBJ2-1; D possibly matches TRBD1 or TRBD2 (5 bases each). The length of the CDR3 is 13 residues. V shed 5 bases and J shed 7 bases, with 12 bases lying between them. Per the germline V gene, CDR1 is LNHDA and CDR2 is SQIVND (reference sequence). Written as DNA, the CDR3 is TGTGCCAGTAGTCGGGTTGGGGGTAATGAGCAGTTCTTC. Its translation: CASSRVGGNEQFF.

This clonotype was seen just once. This sequence may be a read error, since a much larger clone differs from it by one base. The missing conserved phenylalanine or tryptophan at the end of this CDR3 makes a read error likely. The chain recombines TRBV19 with TRBJ2-1; D call uncertain. CDR1 and CDR2 (germline): LNHDA, SQIVND (reference sequence). This CDR3 has 16 amino acids. With 0 bases removed from V and 2 bases from J, the gap between germline ends came to 11 bases. The CDR3 nucleotides read TGTGCCAGTAGTATAGATCACGGACCCCCCTACAATGAGCAGTTCCTC. Residues: CASSIDHGPPYNEQFL.

This chain links TRBV30 with TRBJ1-4; tentative D call: TRBD1 (5 bases). There are 16 residues in the CDR3. Trimming left V 5 bases short and J 0 bases short, with 16 bases between. Germline V gives CDR1 GTSNPN, CDR2 SVGIG (reference sequence). The CDR3, as DNA: TGTGCCTGGGGACACAACGTATTTGCAACTAATGAAAAACTGTTTTTT. Residues: CAWGHNVFATNEKLFF.

V and J are TRBV10-2 and TRBJ2-3; 10 bases align to TRBD2. The germline gives CDR1 WSHSY, CDR2 SAAADI. The CDR3 spans 14 residues. After removal of 7 bases from V and 3 bases from J, the junction contained 4 bases not matched to a gene. The CDR3 DNA reads TGCGCCAGCACCAGTAGCGGGGGGACAGATACGCAGTATTTT. Residues: CASTSSGGTDTQYF.

This chain uses TRBV2 with TRBJ2-3; 8 nucleotides align to TRBD2. The junction had 8 bases not matched to a gene; V was cut back by 5 bases and J by 4 bases. CDR1 and CDR2 from the germline V gene are SNHLY and FYNNEI. The CDR3 extends over 15 amino acids. The CDR3 region is CASSTRTSRADTQYF. As DNA, the CDR3 is TGTGCCAGCAGTACCCGGACTAGCCGCGCAGATACGCAGTATTTT.

This clonotype was detected ten times or more. The V and J genes are TRBV28 and TRBJ1-1, with 7 bases aligning to TRBD1. V lost 6 bases, J lost 10 bases, and 14 bases stayed unmatched. The germline gives CDR1 MDHEN, CDR2 SYDVKM. The CDR3 is made up of 14 amino acids. CDR3 coding DNA: TGTGCCAGCAGACAACTCTACAGGGGTCTTAGAGCTTTCTTT. It codes for CASRQLYRGLRAFF.

In its sample, this clonotype was seen a few times. V is TRBV29-1 and J is TRBJ2-5, with 7 bases that match TRBD1. Germline V lookup: CDR1 SQVTM, CDR2 ANQGSEA. Unmatched junction bases numbered 3, after V lost 7 bases and J lost 1 base. This CDR3 comprises 12 residues. DNA of the CDR3: TGCAGCGGGGGGACAGTCCAAGAGACCCAGTACTTC. Its translation: CSGGTVQETQYF.

This clonotype was seen many times. J is TRBJ1-6 and V is TRBV6-1; D is perhaps TRBD1 (5 bases). V shed 10 bases and J shed 10 bases, with 20 bases lying between them. The CDR3 spans 14 residues. In germline, CDR1 is MNHNS, CDR2 SASEGT. CDR3 sequence: CATLMNRIGSPLHF. The CDR3 DNA sequence: TGTGCCACCCTTATGAACAGGATTGGGTCACCCCTCCACTTT.

At least ten counts were recorded for this clonotype. CDR3 region: CASRKDGANVLTF. The CDR3 nucleotides are TGTGCCAGCAGGAAGGATGGGGCCAACGTCCTGACTTTC. This sequence joins TRBV7-9 and TRBJ2-6; the D is unclear. Germline V gene data show CDR1 as SEHNR and CDR2 as FQNEAQ (reference sequence). The CDR3 runs to 13 residues. V was trimmed by 6 bases and J by 3 bases, leaving 6 bases between them.

Notes on this clonotype: A read error may be the cause here, since a much bigger clone is one base away. This chain uses TRBV20-1 with TRBJ2-5, with D possibly called TRBD1 or TRBD2 (6 bases each). The CDR3 contains 16 residues. CDR1 and CDR2 (germline): DFQATT, SNEGSKA (reference sequence). CDR3 DNA sequence: TGCAGTGCTAGTTTGAAGGGGGGATCGGGTCAAGAGACCCAGTGCTTC. Translated: CSASLKGGSGQETQCF.

The V and J genes are TRBV20-1 and TRBJ2-5, with 10 bases lining up with TRBD2. The CDR3 runs to 13 residues. V dropped 5 bases and J dropped 3; count of bases not matched to a gene: 3. The germline V gene has CDR1 DFQATT and CDR2 SNEGSKA (reference sequence). The CDR3 nucleotides read TGCAGTGCTGTCACTAGCGGGGAAGAGACCCAGTACTTC. This encodes CSAVTSGEETQYF.

This clonotype has more than one count but fewer than ten. This chain connects TRBV6-1 to TRBJ1-1; 9 bases line up with TRBD1. CDR1 MNHNS and CDR2 SASEGT come from the germline V gene. Germline trimming cut 0 bases from V and 10 bases from J; bases unmatched to any gene: 6. The CDR3 contains 14 residues. The CDR3 DNA sequence: TGTGCCAGCAGTGAAGCCCGGGACAGGGTGGTAGCTTTCTTT. Amino acids: CASSEARDRVVAFF.

The rearrangement links TRBV12-3 or TRBV12-4 to TRBJ1-5, with D tentatively TRBD1 (6 bases). This CDR3 has 13 residues. Trimming took 5 bases from V and 4 from J, leaving 9 bases between them. The CDR3 DNA reads as TGTGCCAGCAGTACGACAGGTAATCAGCCCCAGCATTTT. Its translation is CASSTTGNQPQHF.

This sequence joins TRBV6-1 and TRBJ2-3; 9 bases are shared with TRBD1. The CDR3 totals 14 residues. J gave up 5 bases and V 5 bases, and 5 bases lay outside the gene matches. CDR1 MNHNS and CDR2 SASEGT come from the germline V gene. DNA for the CDR3: TGTGCCAGCAGTTGGGACAGGGCGATAGATACGCAGTATTTT. It encodes CASSWDRAIDTQYF.

This clonotype ranks as large (0.1 to 1%). The chain employs TRBV6-1 and TRBJ2-2; 7 bases fit TRBD1. The V and J ends lost 8 bases and 2 bases, in that order; junction bases with no gene match: 14. Germline assignment: CDR1 MNHNS and CDR2 SASEGT. The CDR3 length is 17 residues. The DNA for the CDR3 is TGTGCCAGCCATTTCAGGTCGGGACAGCTTAACACCGGGGAGCTGTTTTTT. It encodes CASHFRSGQLNTGELFF.